This T cell receptor (beta chain) was sequenced in a study of OX40 agonist ivuxolimab in advanced cancers. Study as a whole: Recorded diagnoses for dose-escalation patients were hepatocellular carcinoma, melanoma, renal cell or head and neck cancer. General study findings and limits: Within 6 weeks, CD4+ and CD8+ blood T cells expanded clonally at 0.1 to 3.0 mg/kg. Some of the lowest clonal expansion was seen in partial responders at 0.1-3.0 mg/kg.

The CDR3 is made up of 15 amino acids. Trimming cost V 6 bases and J 2 bases, with 14 bases left between them. Per germline, CDR1 MNHEY and CDR2 SVGAGI. TCRdb's table, derived via immunoSEQ multiplex PCR, lists solely in-frame clones and lacks some. The sample consists of tens of thousands of clones, roughly 88% of them appearing once. A word on this clone: Its antigen is undetermined.

The clonotype comes from an adult with an advanced solid tumor such as melanoma, head and neck, liver or kidney cancer. The rearrangement joins TRBV6-5 to TRBJ1-5, with a weak D call TRBD1 (5 bases). The sequencing used CD4+ or CD8+ T cells sorted from blood, collected in a trial of the OX40 agonist ivuxolimab. In DNA, the CDR3 is TGTGCCAGCAGCCGCCAGGGCCTAGGCAATCAGCCCCAGCATTTT. Translating gives CASSRQGLGNQPQHF.